This TCR beta chain was profiled in a study of lymphopenia after photon versus proton radiotherapy. Study-wide points: Post-nadir diversity loss with photons came from oligoclonal expansion, particularly CD8+ Temra cells. Authors raise, but do not show, better survival with proton therapy. Photon-treated patients lost naive T cells and TCR diversity; proton-treated stayed stable.

Here immunoSEQ multiplex PCR was the method, and the copy in TCRdb shows in-frame clones only, minus some. The repertoire holds 75,000 to 95,000 clones, with around 83% as singletons. As concerns this clone: Its antigen is not known.

The CDR3 consists of 16 residues. The germline CDR1 and CDR2 sequences are SGHRS and YFSETQ. Trimming removed 2 bases from V and 7 bases from J; junction bases left unmatched: 12. This chain connects TRBV5-1 to TRBJ1-1; 9 nucleotides agree with TRBD1. Sequenced material: peripheral blood, taken from a patient treated with proton-based radiotherapy. The sequence was obtained from a man aged 55 to 70 with pancreatic cancer. CDR3 bases: TGCGCCAGCAGCTTTCGAGGGACAGGGTCGAGTATTGAAGCTTTCTTT. It specifies CASSFRGTGSSIEAFF.